This T cell receptor beta chain emerged from a study of CD8 T cells in Susac syndrome. The CDR3 runs 17 residues. V dropped 1 base and J dropped 4; count of bases not matched to a gene: 12. Negative isolation yielded CD8+ and CD4+ T cells; FACS enriched TEMRA cells. This clonotype came up a few times. Reverse transcription of 0.5 to 1 ug RNA was carried out with random hexamers. Amplification of TCR beta CDR3 used immunoSEQ multiplex PCR across 54 Vbeta and 13 Jbeta. A single record per CDR3 protein comes from TCRdb applying MiXCR to the immunoSEQ multiplex PCR reads. The sample holds about 120,000 distinct CDR3 sequences; roughly 94% are singletons and the top ten take around 0.12%.

The sequenced material came from CD4+ T cells from PBMCs. This TCR was recovered from a human donor with multiple sclerosis. The V gene is TRBV5-7, the J gene TRBJ1-2; 8 bases line up with TRBD1. TRBV5-7 is labeled an ORF, and its function is uncertain. CDR3 DNA sequence: TGTGCCAGCAGCTTGCGGACAGGGAATCCCATGGGCTATGGCTACACCTTC. Residues: CASSLRTGNPMGYGYTF.